This TCR beta chain was documented in a study of shared clonotypes between healthy human individuals. Germline V gives CDR1 SGHAT, CDR2 FQNNGV. Trimming removed 5 bases from V and 4 bases from J; junction bases left unmatched: 4. The length of the CDR3 is 14 residues. Authors' analysis steps: ImmunoSEQ gave junction-only sequences without quality scores, so filtering differed. Profiled with immunoSEQ multiplex PCR; TCRdb holds only in-frame clones, not every one. D and trimming come from the DNA, and the V and J calls and clone size come from that table. Among about 2.2 million clones, just under 95% were seen once, and the ten largest hold 1.5% to 2%. In regard to this clone: Other DNA sequences within the sample encode an identical CDR3.

Terminally differentiated effector memory CD45RA+ cells were excluded from the naive CD8 cells, which were CD45RO-negative and positively selected for CCR7. The sequenced material came from naive CD8+ T cells from PBMCs. This chain uses TRBV11-2 with TRBJ2-5, with 10 bases matching TRBD1. The sequence was obtained from a man younger than 35 in good health. Some clones in this sample may be carry-over from other donors' samples. Written as DNA, the CDR3 is TGTGCCAGCAGCCCCCGGACAGGGGGAGAGACCCAGTACTTC. It encodes CASSPRTGGETQYF.